The text below deals with one TCR beta chain. Repertoires were generated with immunoSEQ multiplex PCR, while TCRdb's copy carries only in-frame clones and drops some. The data show some 130,000 clones, with about 93% seen just once and 2.5% held by the top ten. This sample is part of a study of control samples from healthy donors and cancer patients. CDR1 is SGHTA, CDR2 FQGTGA, per germline. The CDR3 runs to 13 residues. Trimming took off 5 bases at V and 6 bases at J, with 13 bases between the two ends. The TCR sequence derives from a man aged 40-49 years in good health. The chain combines TRBV7-3 with TRBJ1-2; possible D gene TRBD1, 5 bases. Sequenced: blood. CDR3 DNA sequence: TGTGCCAGCAGCCAGGGAGGGGAGGATGGCTACACCTTC. Translating gives CASSQGGEDGYTF.